This T cell receptor (beta chain) was identified during a study of blood T cell repertoires in COVID-19. The method was immunoSEQ multiplex PCR; TCRdb's version includes in-frame clones alone and lacks a portion of them. The sample shows some 300,000 clones, roughly 90% of them seen only once. The CDR3 is 13 amino acids. The germline gives CDR1 SGHTA, CDR2 FQGTGA. Deletions cut 2 bases from V and 4 bases from J, with 8 bases between. The chain combines TRBV7-3 with TRBJ2-5, with D perhaps TRBD1 (6 bases). The sequence was collected from a woman under 30 with acute COVID-19. The sample comprised PBMCs or T cells enriched from blood (not recorded which). CDR3 DNA: TGTGCCAGCAGCTTAGGACAGCGAGAGACCCAGTACTTC. This translates into CASSLGQRETQYF.